This record looks at one T cell receptor beta chain sequence and its context. This sample was taken from a study of blood T cell repertoires in COVID-19. About the study: Sources were T cells, B-cell-depleted T cells, or PBMCs; the material itself was cDNA or gDNA.

The protocol was immunoSEQ multiplex PCR, while the TCRdb copy is restricted to in-frame clones and leaves out a portion. The sample yields more than 65,000 clones, under 85% seen once. Germline lookup yields CDR1 MNHEY and CDR2 SVGEGT. Trimming took off 5 bases at V and 2 bases at J, with 10 bases between the two ends. The CDR3 is 13 residues long. The TCR comes from a man aged 60 to 69 with acute or convalescent COVID-19. The rearrangement links TRBV6-2 or TRBV6-3 to TRBJ2-7, with D possibly being TRBD1 (6 bases). The specimen was peripheral blood. This chain's CDR3 is CASSKTGTYEQYF. The CDR3 DNA reads TGTGCCAGCAGTAAAACAGGGACCTACGAGCAGTACTTC.